This T cell receptor (beta chain) was recovered during a study of CD8+ T cells in alopecia areata. Study observations and caveats: Tofacitinib significantly lowered scalp clonality and expanded CD8+ clones among the top 100.

This CDR3 spans 16 amino acids. Trimming stripped 2 bases from V and 5 bases from J, with 16 bases between. On this clone itself: The antigen is not known.

Described treatment: oral pan-JAK inhibitor, 5-10 mg twice daily. TCR sequencing used cDNA made by reverse transcription of extracted RNA. Clones were sequenced by immunoSEQ multiplex PCR, and TCRdb holds only the in-frame ones, with some missing. The sample yields about 100,000 clones, around 83% seen once. The origin of this receptor is a human donor with alopecia areata. Source: CD8+ T cells sorted from blood, taken at week 24, from a patient treated with tofacitinib. The rearrangement joins TRBV23-1 to TRBJ1-5, with D unresolved. TRBV23-1 is designated an ORF whose function remains uncertain. The CDR3 DNA follows: TGCGCCAGCAGTCAAAGCCTGGTCAGGACGGATCAGCCCCAGCATTTT. This sequence encodes CASSQSLVRTDQPQHF.